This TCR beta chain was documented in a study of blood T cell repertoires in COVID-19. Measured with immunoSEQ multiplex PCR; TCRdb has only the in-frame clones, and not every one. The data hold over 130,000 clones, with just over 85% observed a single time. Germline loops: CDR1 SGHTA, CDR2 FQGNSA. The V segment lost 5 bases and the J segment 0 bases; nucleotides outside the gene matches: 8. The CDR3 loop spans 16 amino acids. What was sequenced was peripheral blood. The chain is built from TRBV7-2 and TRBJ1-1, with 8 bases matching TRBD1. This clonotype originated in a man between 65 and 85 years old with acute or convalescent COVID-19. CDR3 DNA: TGTGCCAGCAGCATCAGACAGGGGAGGGTGAACACTGAAGCTTTCTTT. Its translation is CASSIRQGRVNTEAFF.